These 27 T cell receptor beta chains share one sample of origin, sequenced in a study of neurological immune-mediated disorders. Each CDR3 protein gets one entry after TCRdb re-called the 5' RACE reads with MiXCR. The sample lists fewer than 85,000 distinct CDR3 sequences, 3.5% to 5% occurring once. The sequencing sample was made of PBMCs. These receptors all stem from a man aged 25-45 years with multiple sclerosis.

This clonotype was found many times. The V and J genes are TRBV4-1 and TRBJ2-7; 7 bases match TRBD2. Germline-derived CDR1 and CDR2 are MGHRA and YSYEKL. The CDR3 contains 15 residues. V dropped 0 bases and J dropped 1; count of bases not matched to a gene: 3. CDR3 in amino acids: CASSQEGTISYEQYF. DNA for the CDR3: TGCGCCAGCAGCCAAGAGGGGACTATTTCCTACGAGCAGTACTTC.

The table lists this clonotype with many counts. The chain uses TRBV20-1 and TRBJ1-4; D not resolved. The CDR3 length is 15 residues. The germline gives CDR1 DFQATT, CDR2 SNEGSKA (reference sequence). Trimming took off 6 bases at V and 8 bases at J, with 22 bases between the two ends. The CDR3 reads CSAEVPLSQAEKLFF. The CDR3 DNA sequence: TGCAGTGCAGAAGTACCCCTATCCCAAGCGGAAAAACTGTTTTTT.

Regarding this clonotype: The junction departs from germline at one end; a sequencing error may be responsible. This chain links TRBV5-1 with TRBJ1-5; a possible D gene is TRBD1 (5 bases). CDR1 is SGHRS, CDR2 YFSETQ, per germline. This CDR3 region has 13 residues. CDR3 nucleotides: TGCGCCAGCAGCTTGGCCGGGACCGAGCCCCAGAATTTT. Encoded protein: CASSLAGTEPQNF.

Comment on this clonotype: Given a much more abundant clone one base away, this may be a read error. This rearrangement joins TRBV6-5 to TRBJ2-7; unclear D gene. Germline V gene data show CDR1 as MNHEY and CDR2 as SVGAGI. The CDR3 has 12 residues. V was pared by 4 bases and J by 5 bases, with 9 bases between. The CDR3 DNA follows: TGTGCCAGCAGTTCTACCTACAACGAGCAGTACTTC. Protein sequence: CASSSTYNEQYF.

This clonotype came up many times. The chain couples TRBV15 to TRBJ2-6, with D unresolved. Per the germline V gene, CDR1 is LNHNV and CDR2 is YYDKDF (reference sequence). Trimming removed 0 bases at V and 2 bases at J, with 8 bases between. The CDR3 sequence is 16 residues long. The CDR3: CATSRDGETGANVLTF. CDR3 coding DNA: TGTGCCACCAGCAGAGATGGGGAAACTGGGGCCAACGTCCTGACTTTC.

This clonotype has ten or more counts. CDR3 sequence (DNA): TGTGCCAGCAGCCAAGAGGCAGGGGGGACCCAGTACTTC. Residues: CASSQEAGGTQYF. The V call is TRBV4-2, the J call TRBJ2-5, with 7 nucleotides matching TRBD1. V lost 0 bases, J lost 7 bases, and 2 bases stayed unmatched. The V gene's germline CDR1 is LGHNA and CDR2 YNFKEQ. The length of the CDR3 is 13 residues.

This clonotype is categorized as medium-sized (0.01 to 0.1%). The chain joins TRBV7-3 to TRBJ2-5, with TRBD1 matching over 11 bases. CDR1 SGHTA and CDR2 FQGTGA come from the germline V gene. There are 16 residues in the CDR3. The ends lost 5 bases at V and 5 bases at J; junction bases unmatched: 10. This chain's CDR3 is CASSGRTGGAEETQYF. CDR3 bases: TGTGCCAGCAGCGGGCGGACAGGGGGCGCGGAGGAGACCCAGTACTTC.

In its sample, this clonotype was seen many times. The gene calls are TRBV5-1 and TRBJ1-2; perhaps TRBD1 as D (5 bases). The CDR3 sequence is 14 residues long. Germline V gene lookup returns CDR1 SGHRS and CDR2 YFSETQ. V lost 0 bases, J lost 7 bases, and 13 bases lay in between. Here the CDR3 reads CASSLVGDESGYTF. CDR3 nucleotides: TGCGCCAGCAGCTTGGTCGGGGACGAAAGTGGCTACACCTTC.

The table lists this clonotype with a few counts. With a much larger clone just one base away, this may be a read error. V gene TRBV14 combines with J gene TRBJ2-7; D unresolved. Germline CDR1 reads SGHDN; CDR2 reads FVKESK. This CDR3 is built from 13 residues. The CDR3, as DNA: TGTACCAGCAGCCAATTAAGCTCCTACGAGCAGTACTTC. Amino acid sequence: CTSSQLSSYEQYF.

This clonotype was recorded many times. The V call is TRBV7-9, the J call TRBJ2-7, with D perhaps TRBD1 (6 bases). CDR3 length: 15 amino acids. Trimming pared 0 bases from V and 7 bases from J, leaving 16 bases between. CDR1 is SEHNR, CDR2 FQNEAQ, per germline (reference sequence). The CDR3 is CASSLAGQKKGEQYF. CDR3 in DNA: TGTGCCAGCAGCTTAGCGGGACAAAAAAAGGGGGAGCAGTACTTC.

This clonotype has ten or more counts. CDR3 bases: TGTGCCAGCAGCTCCTCCGGGACTGACGACGAGCAGTACTTC. Protein sequence: CASSSSGTDDEQYF. The rearrangement joins TRBV7-9 to TRBJ2-7, with D maybe TRBD2 (6 bases). The CDR3 sequence is 14 residues long. V shed 4 bases and J shed 5 bases, with 15 bases lying between them. Germline CDR1 reads SEHNR; CDR2 reads FQNEAQ (reference sequence).

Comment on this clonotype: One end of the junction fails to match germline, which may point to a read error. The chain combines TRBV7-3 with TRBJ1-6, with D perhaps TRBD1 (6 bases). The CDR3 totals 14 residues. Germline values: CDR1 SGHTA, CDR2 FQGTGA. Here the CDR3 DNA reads TGTGCCAGCAGCTTCACAGGGCGCAATTCACCCCTCAACTTT. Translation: CASSFTGRNSPLNF.

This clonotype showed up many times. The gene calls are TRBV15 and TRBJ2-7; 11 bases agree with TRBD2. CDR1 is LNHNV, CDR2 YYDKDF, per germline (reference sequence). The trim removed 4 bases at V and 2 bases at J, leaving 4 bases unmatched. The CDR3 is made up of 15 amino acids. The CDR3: CATSTTSGGTYEQYF. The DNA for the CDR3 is TGTGCCACCAGCACCACTAGCGGGGGCACCTACGAGCAGTACTTC.

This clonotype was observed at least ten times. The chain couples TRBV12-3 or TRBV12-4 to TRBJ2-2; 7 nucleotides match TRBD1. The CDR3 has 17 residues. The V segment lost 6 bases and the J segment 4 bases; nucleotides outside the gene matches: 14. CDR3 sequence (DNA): TGTGCCAGCAGGATTGCCGTAGGGACAGTCTTCACCGGGGAGCTGTTTTTT. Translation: CASRIAVGTVFTGELFF.

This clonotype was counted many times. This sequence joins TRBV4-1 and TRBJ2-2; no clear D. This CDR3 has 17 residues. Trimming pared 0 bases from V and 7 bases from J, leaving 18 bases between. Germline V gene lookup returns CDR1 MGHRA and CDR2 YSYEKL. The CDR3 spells CASSQESDTGFIGELFF. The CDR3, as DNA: TGCGCCAGCAGCCAAGAGTCAGACACCGGGTTTATCGGGGAGCTGTTTTTT.

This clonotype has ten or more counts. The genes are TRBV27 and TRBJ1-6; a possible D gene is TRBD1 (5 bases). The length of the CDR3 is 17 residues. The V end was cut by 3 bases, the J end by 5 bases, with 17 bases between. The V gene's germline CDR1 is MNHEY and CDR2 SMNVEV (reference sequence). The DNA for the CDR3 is TGTGCCAGCAGTTTGGCCAGGGCTCGGTTCAATAATTCACCCCTCCACTTT. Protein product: CASSLARARFNNSPLHF.

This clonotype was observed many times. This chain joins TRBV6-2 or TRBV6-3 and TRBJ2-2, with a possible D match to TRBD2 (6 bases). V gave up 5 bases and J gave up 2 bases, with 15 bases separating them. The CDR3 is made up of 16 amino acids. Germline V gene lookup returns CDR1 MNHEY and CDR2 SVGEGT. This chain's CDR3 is CASSLLLGGNTGELFF. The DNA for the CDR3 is TGTGCCAGCAGTCTCCTCCTCGGGGGAAACACCGGGGAGCTGTTTTTT.

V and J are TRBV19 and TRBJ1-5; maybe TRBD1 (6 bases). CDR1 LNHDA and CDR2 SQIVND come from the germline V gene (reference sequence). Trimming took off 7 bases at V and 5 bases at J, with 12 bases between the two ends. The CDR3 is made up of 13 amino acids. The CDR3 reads CASKGGQYQPQHF. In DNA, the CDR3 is TGTGCCAGTAAGGGGGGCCAATATCAGCCCCAGCATTTT.

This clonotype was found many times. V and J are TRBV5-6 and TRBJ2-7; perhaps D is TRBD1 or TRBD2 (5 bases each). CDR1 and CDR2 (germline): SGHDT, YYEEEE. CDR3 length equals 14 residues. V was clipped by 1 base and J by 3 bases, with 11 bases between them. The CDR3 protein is CASSLWGSGYEQYF. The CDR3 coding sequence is TGTGCCAGCAGCTTGTGGGGGAGCGGCTACGAGCAGTACTTC. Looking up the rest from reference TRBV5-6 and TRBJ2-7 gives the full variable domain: DAGVTQSPTHLIKTRGQQVTLRCSPKSGHDTVSWYQQALGQGPQFIFQYYEEEERQRGNFPDRFSGHQFPNYSSELNVNALLLGDSALYLCASSLWGSGYEQYFGPGTRLTVT.

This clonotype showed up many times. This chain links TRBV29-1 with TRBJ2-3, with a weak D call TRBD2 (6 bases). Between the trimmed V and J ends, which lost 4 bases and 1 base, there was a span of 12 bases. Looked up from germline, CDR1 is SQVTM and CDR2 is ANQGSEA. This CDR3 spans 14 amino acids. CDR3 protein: CSVGRGEGTDTQYF. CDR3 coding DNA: TGCAGCGTTGGGAGGGGAGAAGGCACAGATACGCAGTATTTT.

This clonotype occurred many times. DNA for the CDR3: TGCGCCAGCAGCTTGGCCAAGAGCTCTGGAAACACCATATATTTT. Translation: CASSLAKSSGNTIYF. The chain has TRBV5-1 and TRBJ1-3, with D uncertain. The CDR3 totals 15 residues. Germline values: CDR1 SGHRS, CDR2 YFSETQ. With 0 bases removed from V and 0 bases from J, the gap between germline ends came to 7 bases.

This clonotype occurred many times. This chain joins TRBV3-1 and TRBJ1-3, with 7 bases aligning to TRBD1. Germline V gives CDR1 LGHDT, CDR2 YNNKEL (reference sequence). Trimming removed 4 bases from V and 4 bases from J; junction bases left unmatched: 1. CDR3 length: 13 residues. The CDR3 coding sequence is TGTGCCAGCAGCCCACAGGGGGGAAACACCATATATTTT. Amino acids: CASSPQGGNTIYF. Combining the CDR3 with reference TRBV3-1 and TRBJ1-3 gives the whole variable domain DTAVSQTPKYLVTQMGNDKSIKCEQNLGHDTMYWYKQDSKKFLKIMFSYNNKELIINETVPNRFSPKSPDKAHLNLHINSLELGDSAVYFCASSPQGGNTIYFGEGSWLTVV.

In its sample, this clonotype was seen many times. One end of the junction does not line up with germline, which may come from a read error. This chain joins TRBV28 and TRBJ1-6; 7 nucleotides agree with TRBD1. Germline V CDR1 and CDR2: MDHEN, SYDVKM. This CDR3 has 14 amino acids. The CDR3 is CASQGQLPNSPLNF. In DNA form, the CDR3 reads TGTGCCTCCCAGGGACAGCTACCTAATTCACCCCTCAACTTT.

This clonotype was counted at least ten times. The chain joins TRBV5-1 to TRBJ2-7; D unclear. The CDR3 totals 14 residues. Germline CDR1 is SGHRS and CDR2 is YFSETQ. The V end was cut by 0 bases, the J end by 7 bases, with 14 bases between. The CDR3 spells CASSLGQTPEEQYF. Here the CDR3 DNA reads TGCGCCAGCAGCTTGGGGCAGACCCCGGAGGAGCAGTACTTC.

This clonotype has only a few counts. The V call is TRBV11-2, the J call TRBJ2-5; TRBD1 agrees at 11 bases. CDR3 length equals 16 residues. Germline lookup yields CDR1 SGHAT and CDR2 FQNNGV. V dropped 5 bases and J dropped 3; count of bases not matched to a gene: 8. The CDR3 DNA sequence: TGTGCCAGCAGCATCTTAGTGGGACAGGGGGAAGAGACCCAGTACTTC. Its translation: CASSILVGQGEETQYF.

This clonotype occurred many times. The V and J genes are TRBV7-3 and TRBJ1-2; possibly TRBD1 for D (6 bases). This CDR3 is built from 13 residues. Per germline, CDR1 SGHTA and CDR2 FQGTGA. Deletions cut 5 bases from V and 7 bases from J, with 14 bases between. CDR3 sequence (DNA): TGTGCCAGCAGCCTCGGGGGGGCGACTGGCTACACCTTC. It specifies CASSLGGATGYTF.

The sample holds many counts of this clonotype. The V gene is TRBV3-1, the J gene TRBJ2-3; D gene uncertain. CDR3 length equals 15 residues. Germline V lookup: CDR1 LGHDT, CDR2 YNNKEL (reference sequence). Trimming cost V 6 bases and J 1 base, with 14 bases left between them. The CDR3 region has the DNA TGTGCCAGCAGTACCCATCAGCGTGGCACAGATACGCAGTATTTT. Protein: CASSTHQRGTDTQYF.